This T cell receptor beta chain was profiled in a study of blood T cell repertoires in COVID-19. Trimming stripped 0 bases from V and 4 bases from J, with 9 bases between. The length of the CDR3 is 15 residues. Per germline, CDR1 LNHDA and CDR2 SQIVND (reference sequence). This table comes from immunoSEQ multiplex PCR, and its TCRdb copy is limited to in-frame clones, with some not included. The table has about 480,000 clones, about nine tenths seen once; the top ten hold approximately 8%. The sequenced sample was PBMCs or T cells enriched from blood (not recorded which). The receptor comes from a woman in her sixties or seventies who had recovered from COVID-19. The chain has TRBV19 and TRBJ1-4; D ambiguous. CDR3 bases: TGTGCCAGTAGTATAGACCCTCGGGGTAATGAAAAACTGTTTTTT. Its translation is CASSIDPRGNEKLFF.